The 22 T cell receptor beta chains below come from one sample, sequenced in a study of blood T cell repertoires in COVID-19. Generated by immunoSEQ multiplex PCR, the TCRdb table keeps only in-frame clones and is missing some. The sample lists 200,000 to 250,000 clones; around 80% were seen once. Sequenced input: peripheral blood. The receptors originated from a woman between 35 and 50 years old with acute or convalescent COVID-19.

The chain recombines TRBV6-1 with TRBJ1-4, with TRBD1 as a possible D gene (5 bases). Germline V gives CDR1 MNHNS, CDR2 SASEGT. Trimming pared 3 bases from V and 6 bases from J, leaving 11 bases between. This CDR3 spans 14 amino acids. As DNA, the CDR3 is TGTGCCAGCAGTGATGGCGCGGGGGATGAAAAACTGTTTTTT. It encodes CASSDGAGDEKLFF.

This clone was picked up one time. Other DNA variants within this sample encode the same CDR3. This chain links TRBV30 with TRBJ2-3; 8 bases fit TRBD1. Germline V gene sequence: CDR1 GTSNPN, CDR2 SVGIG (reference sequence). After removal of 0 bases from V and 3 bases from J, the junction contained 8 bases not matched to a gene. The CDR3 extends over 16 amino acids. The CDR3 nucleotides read TGTGCCTGGAGTGTAGGGACAGGTGGATCAACAGATACGCAGTATTTT. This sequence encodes CAWSVGTGGSTDTQYF.

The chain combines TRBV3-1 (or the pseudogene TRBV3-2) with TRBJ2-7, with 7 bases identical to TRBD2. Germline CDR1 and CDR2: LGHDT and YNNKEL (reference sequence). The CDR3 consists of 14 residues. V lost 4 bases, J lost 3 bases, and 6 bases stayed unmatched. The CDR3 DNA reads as TGTGCCAGCAGCCGGGAGGGTATGGGCTACGAGCAGTACTTC. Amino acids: CASSREGMGYEQYF.

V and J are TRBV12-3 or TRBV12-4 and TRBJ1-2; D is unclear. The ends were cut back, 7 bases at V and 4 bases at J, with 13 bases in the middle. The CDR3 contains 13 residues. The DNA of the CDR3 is TGTGCCAGCACCAAGGAGGTCGGCTATGGCTACACCTTC. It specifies CASTKEVGYGYTF.

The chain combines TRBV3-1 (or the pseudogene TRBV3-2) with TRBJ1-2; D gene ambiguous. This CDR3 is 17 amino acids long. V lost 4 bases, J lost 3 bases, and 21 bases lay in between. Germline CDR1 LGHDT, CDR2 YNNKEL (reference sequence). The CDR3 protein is CASSPNFQHEGYYGYTF. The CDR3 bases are TGTGCCAGCAGCCCGAATTTCCAACATGAGGGCTACTATGGCTACACCTTC.

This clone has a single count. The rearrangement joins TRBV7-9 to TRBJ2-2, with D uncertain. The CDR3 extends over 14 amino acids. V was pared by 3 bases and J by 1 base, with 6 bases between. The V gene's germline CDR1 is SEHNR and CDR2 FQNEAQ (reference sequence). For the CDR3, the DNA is TGTGCCAGCAGCTTCCGCGGGAACACCGGGGAGCTGTTTTTT. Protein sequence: CASSFRGNTGELFF.

The CDR3 DNA sequence: TGTGCCAGCACCCGGACTAGCGGGAGGATGGAGACCCAGTACTTC. This sequence encodes CASTRTSGRMETQYF. This chain uses TRBV7-2 with TRBJ2-5, with 14 bases identical to TRBD2. This CDR3 region has 15 residues. Germline assignment: CDR1 SGHTA and CDR2 FQGNSA. With V trimmed by 7 bases and J by 5 bases, 6 bases remained unmatched.

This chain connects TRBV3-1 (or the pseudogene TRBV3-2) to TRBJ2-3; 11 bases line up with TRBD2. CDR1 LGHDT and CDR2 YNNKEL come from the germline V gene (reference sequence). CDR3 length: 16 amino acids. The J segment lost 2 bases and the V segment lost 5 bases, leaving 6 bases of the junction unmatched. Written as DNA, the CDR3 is TGTGCCAGCAGCGGAACTAGCGGGGGAGTCACAGATACGCAGTATTTT. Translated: CASSGTSGGVTDTQYF.

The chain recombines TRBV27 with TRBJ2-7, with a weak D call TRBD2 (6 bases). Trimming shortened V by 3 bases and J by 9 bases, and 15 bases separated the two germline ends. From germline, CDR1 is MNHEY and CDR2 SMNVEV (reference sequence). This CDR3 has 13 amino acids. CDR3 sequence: CASSFRWGDGQYF. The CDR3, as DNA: TGTGCCAGCAGTTTCCGGTGGGGGGATGGGCAGTACTTC.

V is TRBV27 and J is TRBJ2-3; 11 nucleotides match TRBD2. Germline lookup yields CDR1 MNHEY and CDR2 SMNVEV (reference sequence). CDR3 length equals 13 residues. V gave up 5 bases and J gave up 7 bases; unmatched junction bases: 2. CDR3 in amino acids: CASSGTSGNTQYF. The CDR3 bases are TGTGCCAGCAGTGGGACTAGCGGCAATACGCAGTATTTT.

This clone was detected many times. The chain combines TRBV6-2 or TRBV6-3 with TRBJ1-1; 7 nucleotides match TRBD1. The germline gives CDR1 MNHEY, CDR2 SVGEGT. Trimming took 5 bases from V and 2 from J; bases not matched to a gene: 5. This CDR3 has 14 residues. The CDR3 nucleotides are TGTGCCAGCAGTCGGACAGGACCTAACACTGAAGCTTTCTTT. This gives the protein CASSRTGPNTEAFF.

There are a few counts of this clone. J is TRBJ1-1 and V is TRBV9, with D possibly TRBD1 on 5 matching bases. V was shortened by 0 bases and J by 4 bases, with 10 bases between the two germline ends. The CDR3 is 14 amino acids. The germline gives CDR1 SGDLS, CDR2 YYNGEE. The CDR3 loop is CASSVGRQGTEAFF. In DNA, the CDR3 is TGTGCCAGCAGCGTAGGCAGGCAGGGCACTGAAGCTTTCTTT.

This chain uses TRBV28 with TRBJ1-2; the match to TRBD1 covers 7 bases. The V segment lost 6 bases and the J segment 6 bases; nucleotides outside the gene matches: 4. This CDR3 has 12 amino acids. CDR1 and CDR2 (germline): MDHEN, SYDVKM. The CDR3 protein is CASSDREHGYTF. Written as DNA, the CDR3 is TGTGCCAGCAGCGACAGGGAACATGGCTACACCTTC.

The CDR3 loop is CASSPQGQGALDTRAFF. In DNA form, the CDR3 reads TGCGCCAGCAGCCCACAGGGACAGGGGGCGCTGGATACGCGAGCTTTCTTT. The rearrangement uses TRBV4-1 and TRBJ1-1; TRBD1 matches at 12 bases. V shed 4 bases, J shed 10 bases, and the junction held 16 bases outside the gene matches. This CDR3 comprises 17 residues. Germline CDR1 is MGHRA and CDR2 is YSYEKL.

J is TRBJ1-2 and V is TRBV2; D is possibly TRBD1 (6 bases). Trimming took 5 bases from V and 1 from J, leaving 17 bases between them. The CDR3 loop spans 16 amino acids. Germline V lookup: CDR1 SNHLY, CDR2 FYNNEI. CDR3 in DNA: TGTGCCAGCAGTCGAAGAGGGGGGGCCCTTAACTATGGCTACACCTTC. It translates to CASSRRGGALNYGYTF.

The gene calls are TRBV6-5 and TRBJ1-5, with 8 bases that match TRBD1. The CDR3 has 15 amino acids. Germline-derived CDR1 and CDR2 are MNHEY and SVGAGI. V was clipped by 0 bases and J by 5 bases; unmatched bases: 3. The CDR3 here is CASSYSNRGDQPQHF. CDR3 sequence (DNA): TGTGCCAGCAGTTACTCGAACAGGGGGGATCAGCCCCAGCATTTT.

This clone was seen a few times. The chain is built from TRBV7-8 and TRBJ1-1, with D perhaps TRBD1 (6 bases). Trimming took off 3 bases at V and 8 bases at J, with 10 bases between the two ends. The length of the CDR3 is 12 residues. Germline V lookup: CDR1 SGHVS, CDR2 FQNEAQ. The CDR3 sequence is CASSFSGTEAFF. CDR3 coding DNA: TGTGCCAGCAGCTTTTCGGGGACAGAAGCTTTCTTT.

In nucleotides, the CDR3 is TGTGCCAGCAGTTTAGTACAGGACAATGAGCAGTTCTTC. This sequence encodes CASSLVQDNEQFF. V is TRBV12-3 or TRBV12-4 and J is TRBJ2-1; TRBD1 is a possible D gene (5 bases). The CDR3 runs to 13 residues. Trimming took 1 base from V and 5 from J, leaving 6 bases between them.

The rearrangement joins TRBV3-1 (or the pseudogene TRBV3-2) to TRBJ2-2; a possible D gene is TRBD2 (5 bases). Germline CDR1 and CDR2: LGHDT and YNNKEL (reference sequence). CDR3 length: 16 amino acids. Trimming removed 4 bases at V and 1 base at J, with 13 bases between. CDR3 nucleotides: TGTGCCAGCAGCCGACTACGGGGTCAGAACACCGGGGAGCTGTTTTTT. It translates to CASSRLRGQNTGELFF.

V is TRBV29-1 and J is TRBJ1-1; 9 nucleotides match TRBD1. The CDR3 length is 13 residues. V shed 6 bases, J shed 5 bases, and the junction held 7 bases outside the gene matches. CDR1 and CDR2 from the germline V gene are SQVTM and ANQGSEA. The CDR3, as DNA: TGCAGCGTACAGGGGGCTAAGGGTACTGAAGCTTTCTTT. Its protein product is CSVQGAKGTEAFF. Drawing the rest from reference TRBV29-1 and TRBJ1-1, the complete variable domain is SAVISQKPSRDICQRGTSLTIQCQVDSQVTMMFWYRQQPGQSLTLIATANQGSEATYESGFVIDKFPISRPNLTFSTLTVSNMSPEDSSIYLCSVQGAKGTEAFFGQGTRLTVV.

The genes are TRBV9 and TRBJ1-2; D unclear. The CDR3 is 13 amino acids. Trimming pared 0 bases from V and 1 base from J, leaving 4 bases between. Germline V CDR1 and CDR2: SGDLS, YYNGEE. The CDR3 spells CASSVGDNYGYTF. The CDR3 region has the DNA TGTGCCAGCAGCGTAGGAGATAACTATGGCTACACCTTC.

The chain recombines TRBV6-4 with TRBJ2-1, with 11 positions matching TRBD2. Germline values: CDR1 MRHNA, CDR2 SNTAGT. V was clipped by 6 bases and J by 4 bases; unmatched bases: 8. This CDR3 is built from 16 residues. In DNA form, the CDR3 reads TGTGCCAGCAGCCCAATGACTAGCGGGGCATACAATGAGCAGTTCTTC. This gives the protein CASSPMTSGAYNEQFF.